This T cell receptor beta chain was sequenced for a study of Ad26.COV2.S vaccination and SARS-CoV-2 variants. Sequenced by immunoSEQ multiplex PCR; TCRdb stores in-frame clones only, minus some. This sample yields around 450,000 clones, of which approximately 90% are seen a single time; 3.6% belongs to the top ten. The treatment denotes: about 20 received Ad26.COV2.S at low or high dose, single or two shots; five or six received placebo; per-sample allocation not given. Sample collection was performed on day 63 after the first vaccine or placebo injection. CDR1 is MGHDK and CDR2 is SYGVNS in the germline V gene. The CDR3 runs to 14 residues. Trimming left V 1 base short and J 5 bases short, with 9 bases between.

The TCR comes from a person between 18 and 65 years old who received the Ad26.COV2.S COVID-19 vaccine or a placebo. This rearrangement joins TRBV25-1 to TRBJ1-5; D call uncertain. The sequencing here drew on peripheral blood, taken in a trial of Ad26.COV2.S vaccine versus placebo. This chain's CDR3 is CASSEFRVDQPQHF. Written as DNA, the CDR3 is TGTGCCAGCAGTGAATTTAGGGTCGATCAGCCCCAGCATTTT.